Below, one TCR beta chain is given with its context. This entry belongs to a study of control samples from healthy donors and cancer patients. The CDR3 sequence is 18 residues long. The V gene end was trimmed by 4 bases and the J gene end by 6 bases; junction bases not matched to a gene: 15. The germline CDR1 and CDR2 sequences are MNHEY and SVGEGT. Profiled with immunoSEQ multiplex PCR; TCRdb holds only in-frame clones, not every one. The sample has over 150,000 clones; 90% are singletons. Input material: blood. The chain recombines TRBV6-2 or TRBV6-3 with TRBJ2-7, with 13 nucleotides matching TRBD2. The sequence was obtained from a woman aged 45-59 years in good health. Written as DNA, the CDR3 is TGTGCCAGCAGTTTGGGACTAGCGGGATCCTCCCTATCGGCCGAGCAGTACTTC. This encodes CASSLGLAGSSLSAEQYF.